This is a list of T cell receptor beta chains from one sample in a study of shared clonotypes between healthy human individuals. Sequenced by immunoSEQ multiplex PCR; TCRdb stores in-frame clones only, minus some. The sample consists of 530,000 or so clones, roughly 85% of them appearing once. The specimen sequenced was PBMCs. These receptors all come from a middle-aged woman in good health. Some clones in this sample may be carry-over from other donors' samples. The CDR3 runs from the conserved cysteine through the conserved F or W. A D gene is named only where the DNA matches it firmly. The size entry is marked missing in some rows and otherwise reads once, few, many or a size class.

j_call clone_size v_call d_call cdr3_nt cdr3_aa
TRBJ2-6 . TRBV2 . TGTGCCAGCAGTGGGGTATCCGGGGCCAACGTCCTGACTTTC CASSGVSGANVLTF
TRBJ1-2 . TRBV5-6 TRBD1 TGTGCCAGCAGCTCGGGACAGCTCAATGGCTACACCTTC CASSSGQLNGYTF
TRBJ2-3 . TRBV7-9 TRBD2 TGTGCCAGCTGGGGGGGTGGGGATACGCAGTATTTT CASWGGGDTQYF
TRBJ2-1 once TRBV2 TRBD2 TGTGCCAGCAGTGAGGCGCGGGAGGAGGATGAGCAGTTCTTC CASSEAREEDEQFF
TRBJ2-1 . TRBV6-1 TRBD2 TGTGCCAGCGGTGAAAGGGGGACTAGCGGGAGGCAGTTCTTC CASGERGTSGRQFF
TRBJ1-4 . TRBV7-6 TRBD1 TGTGCCAGCAGCCCCCGGGACAGGGTTTCCACTAATGAAAAACTGTTTTTT CASSPRDRVSTNEKLFF
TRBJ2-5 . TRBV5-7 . TGTGCCAGCAGCTTGGTTCACAGACAAGAGACCCAGTACTTC CASSLVHRQETQYF
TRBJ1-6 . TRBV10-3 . TGTGCCATCAGTGATACCGAGACTCGTTCACCCCTCCACTTT CAISDTETRSPLHF
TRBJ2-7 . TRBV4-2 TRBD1 TGTGCCAGCAGCCAGCACTCAACAGGGGCTGGCTACGAGCAGTACTTC CASSQHSTGAGYEQYF
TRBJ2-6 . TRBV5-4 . TGTGCCAGCAGCGGGGACACTGGCTTTGGGGCCAACGTCCTGACTTTC CASSGDTGFGANVLTF
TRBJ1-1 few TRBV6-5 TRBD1 TGTGCCAGCAGTTTAGCCCCATCCCGGGACAGAGTTCAAGCTTTCTTT CASSLAPSRDRVQAFF
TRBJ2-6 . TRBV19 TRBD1 TGTGCCAGTAGTACAGGGGGTGGCGCTGGGGCCAACGTCCTGACTTTC CASSTGGGAGANVLTF
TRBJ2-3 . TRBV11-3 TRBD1 TGTGCCAGCAGCCTCGGGACAGTTAGCACAGATACGCAGTATTTT CASSLGTVSTDTQYF
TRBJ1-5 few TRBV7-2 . TGTGCCAGCAGCTTAGTAGCTGGGGGCGGGGATCAGCCCCAGCATTTT CASSLVAGGGDQPQHF
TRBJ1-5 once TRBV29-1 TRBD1 TGCAGCGTTGGTACAGGGGTTCAGCCCCAGCATTTT CSVGTGVQPQHF
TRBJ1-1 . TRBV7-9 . TGTGCCAGCAGCCCTGAGACAGCCCGGCGGACTGAAGCTTTCTTT CASSPETARRTEAFF
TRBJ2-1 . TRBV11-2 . TGTGCCAGCACCCAGTTGGGGGGGCAGTTCTTC CASTQLGGQFF
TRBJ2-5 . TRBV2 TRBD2 TGTGCCAGCACTACCGGGACTAACCAAGAGACCCAGTACTTC CASTTGTNQETQYF
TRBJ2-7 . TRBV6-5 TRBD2 TGTGCCAGCAGTTACGATTCGGGAGGGCCTTACGAGCAGTACTTC CASSYDSGGPYEQYF
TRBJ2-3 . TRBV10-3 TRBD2 TGTGCCACAACCTGGACTAGCGGGATGGGGACAGATACGCAGTATTTT CATTWTSGMGTDTQYF
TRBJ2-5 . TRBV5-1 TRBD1 TGCGCCAGCAGCTTCTCAGGGGGCTTGGAGACCCAGTACTTC CASSFSGGLETQYF
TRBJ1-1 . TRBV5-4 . TGTGCCAGCAGCTCGCGGACTAAAATGAACACTGAAGCTTTCTTT CASSSRTKMNTEAFF
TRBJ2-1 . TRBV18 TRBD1 TGTGCCAGCTCACCGGACAGGGAAACGTACAATGAGCAGTTCTTC CASSPDRETYNEQFF
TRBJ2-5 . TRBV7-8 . TGTGCCAGCAGCTTATACAGCCAAGAGACCCAGTACTTC CASSLYSQETQYF
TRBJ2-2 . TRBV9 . TGTGCCAGCAGCGTAGATCCCTTCCCCGGGGAGCTGTTTTTT CASSVDPFPGELFF
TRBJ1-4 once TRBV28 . TGTGCCAGCAGTTCCCCGGGGACGGGGGATGAAAAACTGTTTTTT CASSSPGTGDEKLFF
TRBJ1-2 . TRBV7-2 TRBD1 TGTGCCAGCAGCTTAGGGACAGGGTCCGACTATGGCTACACCTTC CASSLGTGSDYGYTF
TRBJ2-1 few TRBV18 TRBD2 TGTGCCAGCTCACAACTACTAGCGGGAGTATCAAATGAGCAGTTCTTC CASSQLLAGVSNEQFF
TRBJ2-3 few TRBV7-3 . TGTGCCAGCAGCTTAGTAACCACAGATACGCAGTATTTT CASSLVTTDTQYF
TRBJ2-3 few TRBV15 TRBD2 TGTGCCACCAGCGGGGGGGAACACGCCGTCACAGATACGCAGTATTTT CATSGGEHAVTDTQYF
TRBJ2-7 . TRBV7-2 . TGTGCCAGCAGCTTAGATCCCAACTACGAGCAGTACTTC CASSLDPNYEQYF